The clone carrying this T cell receptor beta chain was recorded many times. Its antigen is as yet unknown. The data derive from a study of CD8 T cells in ankylosing spondylitis. Overall study results and limits: Reportedly, matched ankylosing spondylitis synovial fluid was significantly enriched for disease-linked clones. Several highly homologous variants made up a TCR beta motif, and this motif appeared characteristic of ankylosing spondylitis blood.

Quantitative 5'-RACE was performed with molecular barcodes, and it yielded the TCR beta libraries. MiXCR, applied by TCRdb to the 5' RACE reads, yields one record per CDR3 protein. There are more than 250,000 distinct CDR3 sequences in the sample; approximately 8.2% occur only once, and approximately 15% lies in the top ten. V was shortened by 2 bases and J by 5 bases, with 15 bases between the two germline ends. This CDR3 region has 15 residues. Germline V CDR1 and CDR2: MNHNS, SASEGT. This clonotype originated in a male donor with ankylosing spondylitis. The chain joins TRBV6-1 to TRBJ1-1, with D possibly TRBD1 on 6 matching bases. Sample: blood, either unsorted or a sorted T cell fraction (not recorded which). CDR3 in amino acids: CASSEQKGVRTEAFF. The DNA of the CDR3 is TGTGCCAGCAGTGAACAGAAGGGGGTTCGGACTGAAGCTTTCTTT.